This TCR beta chain was profiled in a study of CD4 T cells in relation to SARS-CoV-2 and coronaviruses. General study points: Monoreactive clones expanded significantly more to SARS-CoV-2 than crossreactive clones did.

CD4+ T cells from unexposed donors were obtained before the COVID-19 pandemic (2011-2018). CD4+ T cells were isolated from the cells after more than nine days of culture. PBMCs were plated at two million per well in IL-2-containing medium. On this clone: Its antigen remains unidentified.

Method: immunoSEQ multiplex PCR; TCRdb's copy keeps in-frame clones and lacks some. The sample consists of about 21,000 clones, less than 85% of them appearing once. Germline trimming cut 0 bases from V and 3 bases from J; bases unmatched to any gene: 10. The V gene's germline CDR1 is MGHDK and CDR2 SYGVNS. The CDR3 contains 18 residues. Sequencing was performed on CD4+ T cells from PBMCs, cultured in vitro. The chain employs TRBV25-1 and TRBJ1-3, with 8 nucleotides matching TRBD1. This TCR derives from a human donor in good health. The CDR3 DNA is TGTGCCAGCAGTGAATACCTCTCGCCAGGGGGCTTTGGAAACACCATATATTTT. Translating gives CASSEYLSPGGFGNTIYF.